These T cell receptor beta chains were read from a single sample in a study of T cell changes during pregnancy in multiple sclerosis. TCRdb's table, derived via immunoSEQ multiplex PCR, lists solely in-frame clones and lacks some. The sample lists some 52,000 clones; roughly 92% were seen once. This specimen consisted of CD4+ T cells from peripheral blood mononuclear cells, obtained in the third trimester of pregnancy. The receptors here all came from a female donor with multiple sclerosis, enrolled in a pregnancy study. Each CDR3 is given with its conserved first and last residue. A D gene is named only where the DNA matches it firmly. Where a row states a size, it is once, few, many or the class of an expanded clone; other rows omit it.

DNA: TGTGCCAGCAGTTACTCTCCCCAAGGAGGTTCACCCCTCCACTTT
CDR3: CASSYSPQGGSPLHF
size: -
D: -
J: TRBJ1-6
V: TRBV6-6

DNA: TGTGCCAGCAGCACCGACACAGGGGCCCCCTACGAGCAGTACTTC
CDR3: CASSTDTGAPYEQYF
size: -
D: TRBD1
J: TRBJ2-7
V: TRBV9

DNA: TGCAGCGTTGCCCCCACAGGGCCGGGTGAAAAACTGTTTTTT
CDR3: CSVAPTGPGEKLFF
size: -
D: -
J: TRBJ1-4
V: TRBV29-1

DNA: TGCAGCGTATCGAGGGGGGGCGAGACCCAGTACTTC
CDR3: CSVSRGGETQYF
size: -
D: -
J: TRBJ2-5
V: TRBV29-1

DNA: TGCGCCAGCAGCTCCTCGGGCTACGAGCAGTACTTC
CDR3: CASSSSGYEQYF
size: -
D: -
J: TRBJ2-7
V: TRBV5-1

DNA: TGTGCCTGGAGTCGACAGGGTACAGATACGCAGTATTTT
CDR3: CAWSRQGTDTQYF
size: -
D: TRBD1
J: TRBJ2-3
V: TRBV30

DNA: TGTGCCAGCACCGCACAGGGGGGGAGCAATCAGCCCCAGCATTTT
CDR3: CASTAQGGSNQPQHF
size: -
D: TRBD1
J: TRBJ1-5
V: TRBV6-5

DNA: TGTGCCAGCTCAAACAGGGGAAGCGGCTACACCTTC
CDR3: CASSNRGSGYTF
size: -
D: TRBD1
J: TRBJ1-2
V: TRBV18

DNA: TGTGCCTGGAGTGATCCTATTGAAGCTTTCTTT
CDR3: CAWSDPIEAFF
size: -
D: -
J: TRBJ1-1
V: TRBV30

DNA: TGTGCCAGCAGTCTGAACCAGGGGGCAGGTGGCTACACCTTC
CDR3: CASSLNQGAGGYTF
size: -
D: TRBD1
J: TRBJ1-2
V: TRBV5-4

DNA: TGTGCTAGTGGATCAACAGGGTTCTATGGCTACACCTTC
CDR3: CASGSTGFYGYTF
size: -
D: -
J: TRBJ1-2
V: TRBV12-5

DNA: TGTGCCAGCAGCCCGAGCGGGGCCTACAATGAGCAGTTCTTC
CDR3: CASSPSGAYNEQFF
size: -
D: TRBD2
J: TRBJ2-1
V: TRBV14

DNA: TGCAGCGTCGGGATCCTCTCTGGAAACACCATATATTTT
CDR3: CSVGILSGNTIYF
size: -
D: -
J: TRBJ1-3
V: TRBV29-1

DNA: TGTGCCAGCAGTTTCAGGGAACGACAGCCCCAGCATTTT
CDR3: CASSFRERQPQHF
size: -
D: -
J: TRBJ1-5
V: TRBV27

DNA: TGTGCCAGCACGGTCCTAACGGGGGGGTACAATGAGCAGTTCTTC
CDR3: CASTVLTGGYNEQFF
size: -
D: TRBD2
J: TRBJ2-1
V: TRBV9

DNA: TGTGCCAGCAGCTTAATCCTATCCGGGGGGTACAATCAGCCCCAGCATTTT
CDR3: CASSLILSGGYNQPQHF
size: -
D: -
J: TRBJ1-5
V: TRBV7-2

DNA: TGTGCCATGAGTCAAGATAACGCGGGCTATGGCTACACCTTC
CDR3: CAMSQDNAGYGYTF
size: -
D: -
J: TRBJ1-2
V: TRBV10-3

DNA: TGTGCCAGCAGTGAAGGGCCCGGAGCTCGCTACGAGCAGTACTTC
CDR3: CASSEGPGARYEQYF
size: few
D: -
J: TRBJ2-7
V: TRBV6-1

DNA: TGTGCCAGCAGCGTATTGGGGGGACGTGGGGTAAACACTGAAGCTTTCTTT
CDR3: CASSVLGGRGVNTEAFF
size: -
D: -
J: TRBJ1-1
V: TRBV9

DNA: TGTGCCAGCGGACTAAGCAGGTCCTACGAGCAGTACTTC
CDR3: CASGLSRSYEQYF
size: -
D: -
J: TRBJ2-7
V: TRBV6-5

DNA: TGTGCCAGCTCACCACCGGTCGCGGGATCGTATGAGCAGTTCTTC
CDR3: CASSPPVAGSYEQFF
size: -
D: -
J: TRBJ2-1
V: TRBV18

DNA: TGTGCCAGTAGTCGACAGGCCACAGATACGCAGTATTTT
CDR3: CASSRQATDTQYF
size: -
D: -
J: TRBJ2-3
V: TRBV19

DNA: TGCAGCGTCCCTGTGACAGGGGTGACTGGAGGCTACACCTTC
CDR3: CSVPVTGVTGGYTF
size: -
D: TRBD1
J: TRBJ1-2
V: TRBV29-1

DNA: TGTGCCCTTGGAGGGAATGGCTACACCTTC
CDR3: CALGGNGYTF
size: -
D: -
J: TRBJ1-2
V: TRBV30

DNA: TGCGCCAGCAGCTTGGCTGGCACTAAGAATGGCTACACCTTC
CDR3: CASSLAGTKNGYTF
size: -
D: -
J: TRBJ1-2
V: TRBV5-1

DNA: TGTGCCAGCAGTTCCCGTCTCCGATTAGACAGGAACTATGGCTACACCTTC
CDR3: CASSSRLRLDRNYGYTF
size: -
D: -
J: TRBJ1-2
V: TRBV27

DNA: TGTGCCAGTAGCACGGGACAGGGGGCGTACTATGGCTACACCTTC
CDR3: CASSTGQGAYYGYTF
size: -
D: TRBD1
J: TRBJ1-2
V: TRBV19

DNA: TGTGCCAGCAGCTTAGTCGGGGGGAGGTACACCGGGGAGCTGTTTTTT
CDR3: CASSLVGGRYTGELFF
size: -
D: TRBD2
J: TRBJ2-2
V: TRBV7-2

DNA: TGTGCCATCAGTGTCCCAGGCGGCGGGGCCTACGAGCAGTACTTC
CDR3: CAISVPGGGAYEQYF
size: once
D: -
J: TRBJ2-7
V: TRBV10-3

DNA: TGTGCCAGCACCCTATCAGGGAACACTGAAGCTTTCTTT
CDR3: CASTLSGNTEAFF
size: few
D: -
J: TRBJ1-1
V: TRBV6-5

DNA: TGTGCCAGCAGACTAGCGGGGGTCCATGAGCAGTTCTTC
CDR3: CASRLAGVHEQFF
size: -
D: TRBD2
J: TRBJ2-1
V: TRBV27

DNA: TGCGCCAGCAGCACTGGCCGGGCTAGCGGGGGCCCTGGGGAGACCCAGTACTTC
CDR3: CASSTGRASGGPGETQYF
size: -
D: TRBD2
J: TRBJ2-5
V: TRBV5-1

DNA: TGTGCCAGCAGCGCATTGAGGGGGGAGGGTGAAGCTTTCTTT
CDR3: CASSALRGEGEAFF
size: -
D: -
J: TRBJ1-1
V: TRBV9

DNA: TGCGCCAGCAGCTTGGAACCGGGAACCACCGGGGAGCTGTTTTTT
CDR3: CASSLEPGTTGELFF
size: -
D: -
J: TRBJ2-2
V: TRBV5-1

DNA: TGCGCCAGGTGGCAGGGGGCATTGGGTCAGCCCCAGCATTTT
CDR3: CARWQGALGQPQHF
size: few
D: TRBD1
J: TRBJ1-5
V: TRBV23-1

DNA: TGTGCCAGCAGCCAACGTGGGGGAGGGGACAGGGGCGGCGATGGCTACACCTTC
CDR3: CASSQRGGGDRGGDGYTF
size: -
D: TRBD1
J: TRBJ1-2
V: TRBV4-2

DNA: TGTGCCAGCAGCTCCCCCCTCGAGCGGGGGGCCCAAGAGACCCAGTACTTC
CDR3: CASSSPLERGAQETQYF
size: once
D: TRBD2
J: TRBJ2-5
V: TRBV5-4

DNA: TGTGCCAGCAGGGGCGGGACAGGTAGAGTTCCATTTGGCTACACCTTC
CDR3: CASRGGTGRVPFGYTF
size: -
D: TRBD1
J: TRBJ1-2
V: TRBV2

DNA: TGTGCCAGCAGGGCTCAGGGAGCGGGAGGAGCTTTCTTT
CDR3: CASRAQGAGGAFF
size: -
D: -
J: TRBJ1-1
V: TRBV6-5

DNA: TGTGCCTGCTATAACAGGGGTATGGGGAACACCATATATTTT
CDR3: CACYNRGMGNTIYF
size: -
D: TRBD1
J: TRBJ1-3
V: TRBV30

DNA: TGTGCCAGCAGCGGTATTCGAGCGGGGGGCGGAGAGACCCAGTACTTC
CDR3: CASSGIRAGGGETQYF
size: -
D: -
J: TRBJ2-5
V: TRBV21-1

DNA: TGTGCCAGCAGCCTACTCCAGGCCCAAACTGAAGCTTTCTTT
CDR3: CASSLLQAQTEAFF
size: -
D: -
J: TRBJ1-1
V: TRBV9

DNA: TGTGCCAGCAGCTTAGCGCCCAGCGGGGATCTTTCCGAGCAGTACTTC
CDR3: CASSLAPSGDLSEQYF
size: -
D: TRBD2
J: TRBJ2-7
V: TRBV7-2

DNA: TGTGCCAGTAGTATGTCTTGGCGGACTAGCGGGGGCCAAGAGACCCAGTACTTC
CDR3: CASSMSWRTSGGQETQYF
size: -
D: TRBD2
J: TRBJ2-5
V: TRBV19

DNA: TGTGCCAGCAGCTTAGACACCTTCTATGGCTACACCTTC
CDR3: CASSLDTFYGYTF
size: -
D: -
J: TRBJ1-2
V: TRBV7-9

DNA: TGTGCCAGCAGCTTTGACAGGGCTATCTACAATGAGCAGTTCTTC
CDR3: CASSFDRAIYNEQFF
size: -
D: TRBD1
J: TRBJ2-1
V: TRBV7-2

DNA: TGTGCCTGGAGTCCTACCTTCAATCAGCCCCAGCATTTT
CDR3: CAWSPTFNQPQHF
size: -
D: -
J: TRBJ1-5
V: TRBV30

DNA: TGTGCCAGCAGCTTAGAACGCGGCCACTCTGGAAACACCATATATTTT
CDR3: CASSLERGHSGNTIYF
size: -
D: -
J: TRBJ1-3
V: TRBV11-2

DNA: TGTGCCAGCAGCTTAACAAATTATGGCTACACCTTC
CDR3: CASSLTNYGYTF
size: -
D: -
J: TRBJ1-2
V: TRBV7-9

DNA: TGTGCCAGCAGCCAAAATGGAGCGACTGAAGCTTTCTTT
CDR3: CASSQNGATEAFF
size: -
D: -
J: TRBJ1-1
V: TRBV7-2

DNA: TGCGCCAGCAGTCAATCCGGACAGGTACTTCATGATCAGCCCCAGCATTTT
CDR3: CASSQSGQVLHDQPQHF
size: once
D: TRBD1
J: TRBJ1-5
V: TRBV23-1